One and the same sample provided the 3 T cell receptor beta chains below, sequenced in a study of regulatory T cells in long-lasting Graves disease. Assembly of TCR beta libraries relied on iRepertoire HTBI primers together with Arm-PCR of CDR3 regions. TCRdb re-called the multiplex PCR reads with MiXCR, one entry per CDR3 protein. The data show 350,000 to 500,000 distinct CDR3 sequences, over 20% seen once. Time point meaning: persistent/refractory GD, antithyroid drugs over 5 years with positive TRAb. PBMC-extracted RNA yielded the TCR library. Sequenced here: peripheral blood mononuclear cells (PBMCs), sampled when the disease was refractory, from a patient treated with antithyroid drugs. These receptors all stem from a female donor with Graves disease.

J is TRBJ2-7 and V is TRBV12-3 or TRBV12-4, with TRBD2 identical over 7 bases. The junction had 4 bases not matched to a gene; V was cut back by 2 bases and J by 0 bases. This CDR3 is built from 15 residues. The CDR3 is CASSLSGGPSYEQYF. For the CDR3, the DNA is TGTGCCAGCAGTTTATCGGGAGGTCCCTCCTACGAGCAGTACTTC.

This clonotype was counted at least ten times. The chain has TRBV6-1 and TRBJ1-6; TRBD1 agrees at 7 bases. The CDR3 totals 14 residues. Trimming at V came to 2 bases and at J to 7 bases, leaving 2 bases not matched to a gene. CDR1 MNHNS and CDR2 SASEGT come from the germline V gene. The CDR3 region has the DNA TGTGCCAGCAGTGAATTGGACAGGAATTCACCCCTCCACTTT. Translating gives CASSELDRNSPLHF.

Only a few counts were recorded for this clonotype. The rearrangement uses TRBV7-8 and TRBJ1-1, with 7 bases lining up with TRBD1. This CDR3 spans 15 amino acids. From germline, CDR1 is SGHVS and CDR2 FQNEAQ. J was trimmed by 5 bases and V by 5 bases; bases with no gene match: 11. The CDR3 loop is CASSTLTGKGTEAFF. CDR3 DNA: TGTGCCAGCAGCACATTGACAGGGAAAGGAACTGAAGCTTTCTTT.